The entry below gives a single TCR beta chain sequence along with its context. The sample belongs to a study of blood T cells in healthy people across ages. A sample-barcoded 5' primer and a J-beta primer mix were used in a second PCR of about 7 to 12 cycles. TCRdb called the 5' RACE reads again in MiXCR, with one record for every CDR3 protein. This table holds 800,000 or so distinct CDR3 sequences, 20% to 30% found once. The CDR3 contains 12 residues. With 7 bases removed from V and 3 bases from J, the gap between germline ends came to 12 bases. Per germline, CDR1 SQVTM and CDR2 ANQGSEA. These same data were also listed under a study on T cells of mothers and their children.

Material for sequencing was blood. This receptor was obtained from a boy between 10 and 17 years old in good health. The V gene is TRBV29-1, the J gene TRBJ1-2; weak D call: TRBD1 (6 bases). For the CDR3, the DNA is TGCAGCGCTGTAGGGGGGGACTATGGCTACACCTTC. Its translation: CSAVGGDYGYTF.